The TCR beta chain described here comes from a study of cytomegalovirus exposure and HLA in healthy donors. The CDR3 runs to 15 residues. V trimming: 6 bases; J trimming: 3 bases; junction bases outside the gene matches: 6. Germline values: CDR1 MDHEN, CDR2 SYDVKM. As regards this clone: What it binds is unknown.

Study-wide points: About 87% or about 30% of the time was how often most TCR beta V segments were productive, according to an earlier analysis. Excluded: some indistinguishable V segments such as TRBV6-2 and TRBV6-3.

This PCR relied on a set of 60 Vbeta primers and 13 Jbeta primers. Per the authors' pipeline: Unique TCR beta chains numbered around 80 million in a later analysis, with some 9.9 million shared. Clones were read by immunoSEQ multiplex PCR, and TCRdb kept only the in-frame ones, dropping some. V and J calls and clone size are those listed in that table; D and trimming were worked out from the DNA. The sample comprises about 230,000 clones, approximately 90% of which are singletons, and less than 1.2% rests with the top ten. Sequenced input: PBMCs. The rearrangement uses TRBV28 and TRBJ2-5; 11 nucleotides line up with TRBD2. The clonotype originates from a woman between 18 and 29 years old in good health and CMV-seronegative. CDR3 in DNA: TGTGCCAGCAGCCAGACTAGCGGGATGGAAGAGACCCAGTACTTC. Its translation is CASSQTSGMEETQYF.